Sequencing of this TCR beta chain was carried out in a study of blood T cell repertoires in COVID-19. At the level of the study: Sample material is recorded as cDNA or gDNA derived from T cells, B-cell-depleted T cells, or PBMCs.

Germline V gene data show CDR1 as SGHTA and CDR2 as FQGNSA. Germline trimming cut 5 bases from V and 4 bases from J; bases unmatched to any gene: 1. The CDR3 has 14 residues. Regarding this clone: This specimen includes other DNA sequences encoding the same CDR3.

Methods used by the authors: Counts of nucleated cells, estimated from reference gene primer amplification, were obtained. Data came from immunoSEQ multiplex PCR; TCRdb stores just in-frame clones and leaves some out. V, J and clone size derive from that table, while D and trimming were established from the DNA sequence. The data contain around 250,000 clones, about four fifths of them singletons. This receptor was obtained from a woman in her thirties or forties who had recovered from COVID-19. The sequencing input was peripheral blood. This chain connects TRBV7-2 to TRBJ1-5; TRBD1 agrees at 11 bases. The CDR3 reads CASSRDRGNQPQHF. In DNA form, the CDR3 reads TGTGCCAGCAGCCGGGACAGGGGGAATCAGCCCCAGCATTTT.